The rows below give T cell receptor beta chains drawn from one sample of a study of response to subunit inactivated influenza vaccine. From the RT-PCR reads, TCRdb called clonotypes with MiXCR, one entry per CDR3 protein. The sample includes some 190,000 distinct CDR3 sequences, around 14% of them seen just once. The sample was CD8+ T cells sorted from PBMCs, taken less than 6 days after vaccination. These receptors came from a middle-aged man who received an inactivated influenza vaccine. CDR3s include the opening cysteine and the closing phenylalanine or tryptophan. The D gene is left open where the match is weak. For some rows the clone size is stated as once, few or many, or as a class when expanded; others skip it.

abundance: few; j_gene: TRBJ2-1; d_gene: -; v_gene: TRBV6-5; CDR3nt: TGTGCCAGCAGTTGGAAATCGTTTGCGAATGAGCAGTTCTTC; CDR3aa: CASSWKSFANEQFF
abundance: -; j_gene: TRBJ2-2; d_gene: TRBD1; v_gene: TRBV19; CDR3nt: TGTGCCAGTAGTATACACAGGGGGCGTACCGGGGAGCTGTTTTTT; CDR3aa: CASSIHRGRTGELFF
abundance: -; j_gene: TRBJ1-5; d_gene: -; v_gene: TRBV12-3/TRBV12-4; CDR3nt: TGTGCCAGCAGTTCCTCCACAGGGAATCAGCCCCAGCATTTT; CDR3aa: CASSSSTGNQPQHF
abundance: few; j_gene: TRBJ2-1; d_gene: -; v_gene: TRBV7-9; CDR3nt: TGTGCCAGCAGCTTTGAGGAGCAGTTCTTC; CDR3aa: CASSFEEQFF
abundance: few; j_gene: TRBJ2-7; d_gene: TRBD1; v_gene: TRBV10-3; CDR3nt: TGTGCCATCAGTGAACCCGGACAGGACACCTACGAGCAGTACTTC; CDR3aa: CAISEPGQDTYEQYF
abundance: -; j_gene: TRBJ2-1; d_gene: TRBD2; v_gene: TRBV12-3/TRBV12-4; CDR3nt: TGTGCCAGCACCTTGAAGGTTGGACTAGCGCCACGGAATGAGCAGTTCTTC; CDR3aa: CASTLKVGLAPRNEQFF
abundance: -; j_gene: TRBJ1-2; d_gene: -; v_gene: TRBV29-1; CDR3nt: TGCAGCGTTGAGGCAGAATCCCATGGCTACACCTTC; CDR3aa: CSVEAESHGYTF
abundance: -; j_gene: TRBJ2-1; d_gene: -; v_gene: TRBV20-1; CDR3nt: TGCAGTGCTGCCGGAACAGGATTCCGTGGGCAGTTCTTC; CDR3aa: CSAAGTGFRGQFF
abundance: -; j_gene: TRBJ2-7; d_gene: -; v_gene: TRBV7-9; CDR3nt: TGTGCCAGCAGGGTGGGAAGCGAGCAGTACTTC; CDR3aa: CASRVGSEQYF
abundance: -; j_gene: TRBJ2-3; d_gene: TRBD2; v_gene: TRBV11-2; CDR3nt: TGTGCCAGCAGCCGGACTAGCGGGGGTTACCTTAGCACAGATACGCAGTATTTT; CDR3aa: CASSRTSGGYLSTDTQYF
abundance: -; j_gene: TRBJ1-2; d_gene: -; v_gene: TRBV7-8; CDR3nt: TGTGCCAGCAGCTTAGGATCGACAGTGGTTCCCCATGGCTACACCTTC; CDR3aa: CASSLGSTVVPHGYTF
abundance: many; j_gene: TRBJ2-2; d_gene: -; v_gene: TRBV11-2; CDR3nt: TGTGCCAGCAGCTTAGGGGCAGACACCGGGGAGCTGTTTTTT; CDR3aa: CASSLGADTGELFF
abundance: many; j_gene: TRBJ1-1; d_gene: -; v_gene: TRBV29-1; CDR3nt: TGCAGCGTTCGAGAGGGGCCCGGAGCTTTCTTT; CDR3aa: CSVREGPGAFF
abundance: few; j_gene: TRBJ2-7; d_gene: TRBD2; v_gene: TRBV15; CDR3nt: TGTGCCACCAGCAGAGATCCCCCTTGGATAGCGGGAACGTCGAACAAGCAGTACTTC; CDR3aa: CATSRDPPWIAGTSNKQYF
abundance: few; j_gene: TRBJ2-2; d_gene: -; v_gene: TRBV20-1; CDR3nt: TGCAGTGCTAGCAGCGGGCTCTCGAACACCGGGGAGCTGTTTTTT; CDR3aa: CSASSGLSNTGELFF
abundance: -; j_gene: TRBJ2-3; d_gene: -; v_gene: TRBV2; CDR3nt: TGTGCCAGCCTTCTGGATACGCAGTATTTT; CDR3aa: CASLLDTQYF
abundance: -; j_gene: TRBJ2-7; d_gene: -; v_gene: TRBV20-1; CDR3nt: TGCAGTGCTAGAAAGGGGACACCTGCCTACGAGCAGTACTTC; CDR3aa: CSARKGTPAYEQYF
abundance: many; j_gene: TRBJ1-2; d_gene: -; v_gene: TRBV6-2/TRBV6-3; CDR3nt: TGTGCCAGCAGTTATACCACCTCCTCTAATGGCCTGGGGGGGAATCATGGCTACACCTTC; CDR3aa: CASSYTTSSNGLGGNHGYTF
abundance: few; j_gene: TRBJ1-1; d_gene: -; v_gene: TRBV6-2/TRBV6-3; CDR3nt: TGTGCCAGCAGCCGATTGAGGGAAGCTTTCTTT; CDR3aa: CASSRLREAFF
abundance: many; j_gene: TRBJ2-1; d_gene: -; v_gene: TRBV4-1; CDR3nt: TGCGCCAGCAGCCACACCCCGGGCTTTTACAATGAGCAGTTCTTC; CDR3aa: CASSHTPGFYNEQFF
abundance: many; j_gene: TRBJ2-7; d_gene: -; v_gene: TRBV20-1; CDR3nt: TGCAGTGCTAGAGATCTGGGGCGGCGCGACGAGCAGTACTTC; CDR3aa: CSARDLGRRDEQYF
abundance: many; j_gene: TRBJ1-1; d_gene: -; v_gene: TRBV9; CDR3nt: TGTGCCAGCAGCGTAGAGGGTAGGAACACTGAAGCTTTCTTT; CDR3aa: CASSVEGRNTEAFF
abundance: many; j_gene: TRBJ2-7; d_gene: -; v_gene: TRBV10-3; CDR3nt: TGTGCCATCAGTGAGGACGTCTACGAGCAGTACTTC; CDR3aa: CAISEDVYEQYF
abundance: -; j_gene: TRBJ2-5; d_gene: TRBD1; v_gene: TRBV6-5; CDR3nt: TGTGCCAGCAGTTACTCTCTTGCAGGGGGCGCAGAGACCCAGTACTTC; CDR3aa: CASSYSLAGGAETQYF
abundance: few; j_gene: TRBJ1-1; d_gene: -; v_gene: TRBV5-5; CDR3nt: TGTGCCAGCAGCCGGTCCCCGGGCACTGAAGCTTTCTTT; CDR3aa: CASSRSPGTEAFF
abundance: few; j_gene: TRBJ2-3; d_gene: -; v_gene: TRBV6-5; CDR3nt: TGTGCCAGCAGTTACGGCGCCAGGGTGGGGACAGATACGCAGTATTTT; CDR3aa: CASSYGARVGTDTQYF
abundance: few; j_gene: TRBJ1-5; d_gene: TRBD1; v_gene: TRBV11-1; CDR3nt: TGTGCCAGCAGCTCTAGTATACCCGGGACAGGGGGCGCGAGCAATCAGCCCCAGCATTTT; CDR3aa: CASSSSIPGTGGASNQPQHF
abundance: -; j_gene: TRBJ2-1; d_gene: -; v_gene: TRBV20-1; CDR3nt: TGCAGTGCTAGAGATTTAAGGGAGGCCACATACAATGAGCAGTTCTTC; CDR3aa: CSARDLREATYNEQFF
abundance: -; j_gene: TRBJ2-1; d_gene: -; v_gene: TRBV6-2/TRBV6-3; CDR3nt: TGTGCCAGCAGTCGGACCCGATACAATGAGCAGTTCTTC; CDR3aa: CASSRTRYNEQFF
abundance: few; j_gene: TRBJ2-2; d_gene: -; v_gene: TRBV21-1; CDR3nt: TGTGCCAGCAGCAAACGCCACTCGGCCCACACCGGGGAGCTGTTTTTT; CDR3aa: CASSKRHSAHTGELFF
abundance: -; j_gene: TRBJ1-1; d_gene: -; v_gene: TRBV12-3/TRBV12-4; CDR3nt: TGTGCCAGCAGTTTACTGGGGGAGGAAGAAGCTTTCTTT; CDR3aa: CASSLLGEEEAFF
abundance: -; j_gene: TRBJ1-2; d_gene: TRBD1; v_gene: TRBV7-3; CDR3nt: TGTGCCAGCAGCGGCGACAGGGGCTATGGCTACACCTTC; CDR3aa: CASSGDRGYGYTF